Reported below is one TCR beta chain. Its antigen remains unidentified. Each sample's cDNA came from eight separate reactions. The unique tags termed UMIs, each holding a 6-nucleotide sample barcode, were added by means of template switching. TCRdb re-analyzed the 5' RACE reads; it lists each CDR3 protein once, without DNA. Reported are about 380,000 distinct CDR3 sequences; the ten largest clones contain about 2.5%. The source of the sample is a study of monozygotic twins with inflammatory bowel disease. The study's findings and limits: The data gave no support to a single strong IBD-associated signal or clonotype. Diversity of TCRbeta measured by inverse Simpson was lower in IBD patients than in healthy co-twins.

Germline lookup yields CDR1 KGHSH and CDR2 LQKENI. The CDR3 is 15 amino acids. This clonotype was obtained from a human donor with ulcerative colitis or Crohn's disease, or a healthy co-twin of an affected twin (not recorded which). Material for sequencing was blood. The gene calls are TRBV18 and TRBJ2-5. The CDR3 reads CASSPRRVREETQYF.